The 31 T cell receptor beta chains below come from one sample, sequenced in a study of molecular identifiers for immune sequencing clone quantification. TCRdb analysed the PCR reads with MiXCR anew, one entry per CDR3 protein. The data contain hundreds of thousands of distinct CDR3 sequences, roughly 27% of them seen just once; the ten biggest clones take up about 0.8%. The sequenced sample was naive CD8+ T cells from blood, with Jurkat cell RNA spiked in. Subset noted: FACS-sorted CD8+CD4-CCR7+CD45RA+ naive T cells. The receptor set was obtained from a human donor in good health. Some libraries in this study had Jurkat cell RNA spiked in.

As concerns this clonotype: Since a much larger clone is just one base distant, this may be a read error. The rearrangement uses TRBV27 and TRBJ1-1; D is perhaps TRBD1 (6 bases). Germline CDR1 is MNHEY and CDR2 is SMNVEV (reference sequence). The CDR3 runs to 13 residues. Trimming cost V 5 bases and J 11 bases, with 18 bases left between them. The CDR3 region is CASSLRTAAGAFF. DNA for the CDR3: TGTGCCAGCAGTCTTCGGACAGCCGCTGGGGCTTTCTTT.

Regarding this clonotype: This may come from a read error, since a much larger clone is one base off. The chain uses TRBV12-3 or TRBV12-4 and TRBJ1-2; the D gene is possibly TRBD1 (6 bases). This CDR3 region has 14 residues. The CDR3: CASSLQTEVGGYAF. The CDR3 DNA sequence: TGTGCCAGCAGTCTCCAAACGGAAGTCGGGGGCTACGCCTTC.

Notes on this clonotype: This could be a read error, since a much larger clone is one nucleotide away. The chain carries TRBV30 and TRBJ2-4; perhaps TRBD2 as D (7 bases). Germline CDR1 and CDR2: GTSNPN and SVGIG (reference sequence). There are 13 residues in the CDR3. The CDR3 here is CAWSRGAKNIQNF. The CDR3 region has the DNA TGTGCCTGGAGTCGGGGGGCCAAAAACATTCAGAACTTC.

This clonotype was counted many times. The chain carries TRBV7-2 and TRBJ2-1; D is possibly TRBD2 (6 bases). Germline assignment: CDR1 SGHTA and CDR2 FQGNSA. V lost 0 bases and J lost 8, with 14 bases in between. The CDR3 covers 15 residues. The chain's CDR3 is CASSLAKEGIDEQFF. CDR3 nucleotides: TGTGCCAGCAGCTTAGCTAAGGAGGGGATTGATGAGCAGTTCTTC.

The genes are TRBV14 and TRBJ2-7; possibly TRBD2 for D (7 bases). V lost 3 bases and J 6 bases, leaving 15 bases between the germline ends. There are 14 residues in the CDR3. CDR1 is SGHDN, CDR2 FVKESK, per germline. The CDR3 protein is CASSQARGPGEQYF. The CDR3 DNA sequence: TGTGCCAGCAGCCAGGCGCGGGGGCCGGGCGAGCAGTACTTC.

The gene calls are TRBV12-3 or TRBV12-4 and TRBJ2-3; 8 bases align to TRBD2. The V and J ends lost 7 bases and 5 bases, in that order; junction bases with no gene match: 11. The CDR3 runs to 15 residues. CDR3 in amino acids: CASKTPGGGRDTQYF. DNA for the CDR3: TGTGCCAGCAAAACCCCCGGGGGGGGTCGAGATACGCAGTATTTT.

The V call is TRBV18, the J call TRBJ1-1; 8 positions match TRBD1. Germline CDR1 reads KGHSH; CDR2 reads LQKENI. Unmatched junction bases numbered 7, after V lost 10 bases and J lost 0 bases. The CDR3 totals 14 residues. This chain's CDR3 is CATHWTGMNTEAFF. CDR3 DNA sequence: TGTGCCACCCATTGGACAGGGATGAACACTGAAGCTTTCTTT. The full variable domain, rest sourced from reference TRBV18 and TRBJ1-1, is NAGVMQNPRHLVRRRGQEARLRCSPMKGHSHVYWYRQLPEEGLKFMVYLQKENIIDESGMPKERFSAEFPKEGPSILRIQQVVRGDSAAYFCATHWTGMNTEAFFGQGTRLTVV.

This clonotype was seen a handful of times. The DNA for the CDR3 is TGTGCCAGCAGTTTGGGGGCGGGGGGGAACCCCCTCCCTGGGGCCAACGTCCTGACTTTC. This sequence encodes CASSLGAGGNPLPGANVLTF. The V and J genes are TRBV12-3 or TRBV12-4 and TRBJ2-6, with TRBD2 identical over 9 bases. V gave up 3 bases and J gave up 2 bases; unmatched junction bases: 14. This CDR3 is built from 20 residues.

The chain recombines TRBV6-2 or TRBV6-3 with TRBJ2-3; possibly TRBD1 or TRBD2 for D (5 bases each). Germline CDR1 and CDR2: MNHEY and SVGEGT. The CDR3 runs to 15 residues. Trimming removed 4 bases from V and 5 bases from J, with 16 bases in between. CDR3 sequence (DNA): TGTGCCAGCAGTTTTCGGGACCAGAAAATAGATACGCAGTATTTT. This encodes CASSFRDQKIDTQYF.

The table lists this clonotype with a few counts. J is TRBJ1-1 and V is TRBV12-3 or TRBV12-4, with D perhaps matching TRBD1 (6 bases). The CDR3 contains 16 residues. V was shortened by 10 bases and J by 1 base, with 22 bases between the two germline ends. The CDR3 nucleotides read TGTGCCACGGCCGGACGGGCAGGGGAGACGAACACTGAAGCTTTCTTT. As protein: CATAGRAGETNTEAFF.

This clonotype occurred a few times. The genes are TRBV6-6 and TRBJ2-7, with D possibly being TRBD2 (5 bases). The CDR3 length is 14 residues. Germline CDR1 reads MNHNY; CDR2 reads SVGAGI (reference sequence). Trimming pared 5 bases from V and 1 base from J, leaving 12 bases between. CDR3 in DNA: TGTGCCAGCAGTCTATCTAGCTTTTCCTACGAGCAGTACTTC. Its translation is CASSLSSFSYEQYF.

This clonotype showed up just a few times. The V gene is TRBV29-1, the J gene TRBJ2-7, with 10 bases aligning to TRBD2. J lost 2 bases, V lost 5 bases, and 3 bases had no gene match. Germline CDR1 SQVTM, CDR2 ANQGSEA. CDR3 size: 13 residues. The DNA of the CDR3 is TGCAGCGTTACTAGCGGGATAACCTACGAGCAGTACTTC. Protein sequence: CSVTSGITYEQYF.

As for this clonotype: A much larger clone differs by one base, so this may be a read error. The chain carries TRBV12-3 or TRBV12-4 and TRBJ2-1; 11 nucleotides match TRBD2. The length of the CDR3 is 16 residues. The CDR3 loop reads CASKPTSGSSYNAQFF. CDR3 nucleotides: TGTGCCAGCAAGCCTACTAGCGGGAGCTCCTACAATGCGCAGTTCTTC.

Notes on this clonotype: This may stem from a read error, because a much larger clone lies one nucleotide away. The chain carries TRBV5-1 and TRBJ1-6, with no clear D. The length of the CDR3 is 12 residues. Germline CDR1 SGHRS, CDR2 YFSETQ. Deletions cut 7 bases from V and 7 bases from J, with 9 bases between. For the CDR3, the DNA is TGCGCCAGCGGCTCCCTGAATTCACCCCTCCACTTT. Translation: CASGSLNSPLHF.

Many counts were recorded for this clonotype. This chain joins TRBV6-1 and TRBJ2-7; D is unresolved. Trimming removed 5 bases at V and 0 bases at J, with 11 bases between. Looked up from germline, CDR1 is MNHNS and CDR2 is SASEGT. The CDR3 length is 14 residues. CDR3 sequence (DNA): TGTGCCAGCAGTATACAACACCTCTCCTACGAGCAGTACTTC. Protein sequence: CASSIQHLSYEQYF.

This clonotype was counted only a few times. This chain connects TRBV6-5 to TRBJ2-7; 8 bases agree with TRBD1. Germline V gene sequence: CDR1 MNHEY, CDR2 SVGAGI. The CDR3 has 18 residues. V shed 3 bases, J shed 0 bases, and the junction held 13 bases outside the gene matches. Here the CDR3 DNA reads TGTGCCAGCAGTTATTTCAGTCATTTGGACAGGGCCTCCTACGAGCAGTACTTC. It specifies CASSYFSHLDRASYEQYF.

This clonotype was counted at least ten times. The chain recombines TRBV6-2 or TRBV6-3 with TRBJ1-1; D is unresolved. V was pared by 1 base and J by 3 bases, with 12 bases between. The germline gives CDR1 MNHEY, CDR2 SVGEGT. The CDR3 has 15 amino acids. The CDR3 spells CASSYFGNLDTEAFF. In nucleotides, the CDR3 is TGTGCCAGCAGTTACTTCGGAAACCTGGACACTGAAGCTTTCTTT.

About this clonotype itself: Since a much larger clone is just one base distant, this may be a read error. The CDR3 DNA sequence: TGTGTCAGCGGGCTTGCGGGGACCTACGAGCAGTACTTC. This sequence encodes CVSGLAGTYEQYF. This sequence joins TRBV6-1 and TRBJ2-7; TRBD2 might be the D (6 bases). Germline V lookup: CDR1 MNHNS, CDR2 SASEGT. The CDR3 loop spans 13 amino acids.

This clonotype was counted between two and nine times. The gene calls are TRBV9 and TRBJ2-3, with 7 bases lining up with TRBD2. CDR1 and CDR2 from the germline V gene are SGDLS and YYNGEE. This CDR3 region has 16 residues. The J segment lost 3 bases and the V segment lost 4 bases, leaving 11 bases of the junction unmatched. Written as DNA, the CDR3 is TGTGCCAGCAGCTTCCCTGGCGGGAGTGGTACAGATACGCAGTATTTT. Translation: CASSFPGGSGTDTQYF.

This clonotype appeared many times. This sequence joins TRBV4-1 and TRBJ2-7; no reliable D call. V was cut by 0 bases and J by 7 bases, with 10 bases left in between. Germline V gene lookup returns CDR1 MGHRA and CDR2 YSYEKL. This CDR3 has 13 residues. The CDR3 here is CASSQDLTWEQYF. The CDR3 nucleotides read TGCGCCAGCAGCCAAGATCTAACGTGGGAGCAGTACTTC.

This clonotype was picked up many times. The rearrangement joins TRBV6-2 or TRBV6-3 to TRBJ1-5; D is uncertain. V shed 2 bases and J shed 0 bases, with 14 bases lying between them. The CDR3 runs to 17 residues. The germline V gene encodes CDR1 MNHEY and CDR2 SVGEGT. This chain's CDR3 is CASSYGWRGYSNQPQHF. The CDR3 DNA is TGTGCCAGCAGTTACGGCTGGCGGGGTTATAGCAATCAGCCCCAGCATTTT.

The rearrangement links TRBV7-9 to TRBJ1-5; D remains ambiguous. Germline-derived CDR1 and CDR2 are SEHNR and FQNEAQ (reference sequence). The CDR3 sequence is 12 residues long. Trimming stripped 5 bases from V and 9 bases from J, with 11 bases between. The CDR3 reads CASSPPTGPQHF. Written as DNA, the CDR3 is TGTGCCAGCAGCCCCCCTACCGGGCCCCAGCATTTT.

This clonotype was detected ten times or more. This chain links TRBV6-2 or TRBV6-3 with TRBJ1-1; D may be TRBD1 (6 bases). Between the trimmed V and J ends, which lost 6 bases and 4 bases, there was a span of 12 bases. The CDR3 extends over 13 amino acids. Germline V CDR1 and CDR2: MNHEY, SVGEGT. CDR3 amino acids: CASSRDIPTEAFF. The CDR3, as DNA: TGTGCCAGCAGCCGGGACATCCCCACTGAAGCTTTCTTT.

V usage is TRBV27 and J usage is TRBJ2-3, with unresolved D. Germline CDR1 is MNHEY and CDR2 is SMNVEV (reference sequence). Trimming removed 5 bases from V and 3 bases from J, with 9 bases in between. The CDR3 has 13 residues. The CDR3 DNA sequence: TGTGCCAGCAGTCCCTCTATAACAGATACGCAGTATTTT. Protein: CASSPSITDTQYF.

At least ten counts were recorded for this clonotype. J is TRBJ2-5 and V is TRBV7-6; 7 bases align to TRBD1. CDR1 is SGHVS, CDR2 FNYEAQ, per germline. V was clipped by 5 bases and J by 0 bases; unmatched bases: 6. The CDR3 consists of 15 residues. The CDR3 nucleotides are TGTGCCAGCAGCCTGACAGGGTTTGACCAAGAGACCCAGTACTTC. Residues: CASSLTGFDQETQYF.

In this sample, this clonotype turned up a few times. The chain's CDR3 is CATRGGGLQETQYF. As DNA, the CDR3 is TGTGCCACAAGAGGGGGGGGCCTCCAAGAGACCCAGTACTTC. J is TRBJ2-5 and V is TRBV28, with a possible D match to TRBD2 (7 bases). The CDR3 has 14 amino acids. Germline lookup yields CDR1 MDHEN and CDR2 SYDVKM. The V end lost 10 bases, the J end lost 1 base, and 16 bases lay between the germline ends.

The rearrangement uses TRBV27 and TRBJ1-4; unclear D gene. Germline V gene lookup returns CDR1 MNHEY and CDR2 SMNVEV (reference sequence). The CDR3 is 15 residues long. V gave up 1 base and J gave up 5 bases, with 11 bases separating them. The CDR3 loop is CASSLFALRNEKLFF. Written as DNA, the CDR3 is TGTGCCAGCAGTTTATTCGCTCTGCGGAATGAAAAACTGTTTTTT. Together with reference TRBV27 and TRBJ1-4, the CDR3 gives the full variable domain: EAQVTQNPRYLITVTGKKLTVTCSQNMNHEYMSWYRQDPGLGLRQIYYSMNVEVTDKGDVPEGYKVSRKEKRNFPLILESPSPNQTSLYFCASSLFALRNEKLFFGSGTQLSVL.

This chain links TRBV25-1 with TRBJ2-1; 7 nucleotides align to TRBD2. Germline CDR1 MGHDK, CDR2 SYGVNS. The CDR3 runs 17 residues. Trimming cost V 2 bases and J 3 bases; bases outside gene matches: 10. CDR3 amino acids: CASSEIAVGRNYNEQFF. The CDR3 bases are TGTGCCAGCAGTGAAATCGCGGTCGGGAGGAACTACAATGAGCAGTTCTTC.

The chain couples TRBV6-5 to TRBJ2-1; D ambiguous. The germline V gene encodes CDR1 MNHEY and CDR2 SVGAGI. The CDR3 is 13 residues long. V was shortened by 6 bases and J by 8 bases, with 14 bases between the two germline ends. The CDR3 loop is CASSLSSRYEQFF. CDR3 nucleotide sequence: TGTGCCAGCAGCCTTTCATCTCGGTATGAGCAGTTCTTC.

V is TRBV4-3 and J is TRBJ2-7, with 7 bases identical to TRBD2. The CDR3 is made up of 15 amino acids. Germline CDR1 LGHNA, CDR2 YSLEER. V gave up 4 bases and J gave up 4 bases; unmatched junction bases: 10. In DNA form, the CDR3 reads TGCGCCAGCAGCCTGGACGGGACTACCCAATACGAGCAGTACTTC. It is translated as CASSLDGTTQYEQYF.

This clonotype was counted many times. The chain recombines TRBV7-9 with TRBJ2-3, with TRBD2 identical over 9 bases. Germline CDR1 reads SEHNR; CDR2 reads FQNEAQ (reference sequence). The CDR3 extends over 16 amino acids. Unmatched junction bases numbered 7, after V lost 5 bases and J lost 1 base. CDR3 coding DNA: TGTGCCAGCAGCGCCCGGACTAGCGAGGGCACAGATACGCAGTATTTT. Its protein is CASSARTSEGTDTQYF.